Following are 19 T cell receptor beta chains from one sample sequenced in a study of cytomegalovirus exposure and HLA in healthy donors. The PCR used 60 Vbeta and 13 Jbeta primers. Using immunoSEQ multiplex PCR, the repertoire was profiled, and TCRdb retains in-frame clones only, with some absent. Here the sample spans under 200,000 clones, around 64% being singletons. The source material was PBMCs. All receptors derive from a woman aged 25 to 45 in good health and CMV-seronegative.

The chain combines TRBV2 with TRBJ2-3; 9 bases are a match to TRBD2. The germline V gene encodes CDR1 SNHLY and CDR2 FYNNEI. J gave up 2 bases and V 3 bases, and 3 bases lay outside the gene matches. The CDR3 runs 15 residues. The CDR3 here is CASSEASGITDTQYF. CDR3 DNA: TGTGCCAGCAGTGAGGCTAGCGGGATCACAGATACGCAGTATTTT.

The rearrangement joins TRBV13 to TRBJ2-2, with TRBD2 matching over 13 bases. CDR1 and CDR2 (germline): PRHDT, FYEKMQ (reference sequence). The CDR3 runs to 20 residues. V was clipped by 4 bases and J by 4 bases; unmatched bases: 15. CDR3 residues: CASSSPTGLAGVQSTGELFF. The CDR3, as DNA: TGTGCCAGCAGCTCCCCTACTGGACTAGCGGGAGTTCAGAGCACCGGGGAGCTGTTTTTT.

The chain carries TRBV6-1 and TRBJ1-5; TRBD1 might be the D (6 bases). V lost 11 bases and J 0 bases, leaving 14 bases between the germline ends. Germline CDR1 is MNHNS and CDR2 is SASEGT. The CDR3 loop spans 14 amino acids. CDR3 bases: TGTGCCTCTAGGGGGGGCCATAGCAATCAGCCCCAGCATTTT. Translated, it gives CASRGGHSNQPQHF.

The V gene is TRBV27, the J gene TRBJ2-1, with D possibly being TRBD1 (6 bases). The germline V gene encodes CDR1 MNHEY and CDR2 SMNVEV (reference sequence). CDR3 length: 15 amino acids. The V end was cut by 2 bases, the J end by 4 bases, with 12 bases between. CDR3 nucleotides: TGTGCCAGCAGTTTAGGACAGTCGGGGTACAATGAGCAGTTCTTC. Its translation: CASSLGQSGYNEQFF.

The rearrangement links TRBV11-2 to TRBJ2-7, with 7 bases fitting TRBD1. Germline V gives CDR1 SGHAT, CDR2 FQNNGV. V shed 5 bases and J 0 bases; nucleotides not matched to a gene: 13. CDR3 length: 17 residues. DNA for the CDR3: TGTGCCAGCAGCCCAACCCGGGACAGTTTCAGCTCCTACGAGCAGTACTTC. Translation gives CASSPTRDSFSSYEQYF.

The gene calls are TRBV7-3 and TRBJ2-5; no clear D. The CDR3 runs 13 residues. Trimming removed 0 bases at V and 5 bases at J, with 7 bases between. Germline V gene data show CDR1 as SGHTA and CDR2 as FQGTGA. The CDR3 DNA reads TGTGCCAGCAGCTTAACGTTCGGGGAGACCCAGTACTTC. As protein: CASSLTFGETQYF.

The rearrangement uses TRBV30 and TRBJ1-1; D is perhaps TRBD1 (6 bases). The V end lost 0 bases, the J end lost 4 bases, and 9 bases lay between the germline ends. Germline-derived CDR1 and CDR2 are GTSNPN and SVGIG (reference sequence). The CDR3 spans 13 residues. The CDR3 spells CAWSVAGVTEAFF. CDR3 in DNA: TGTGCCTGGAGTGTTGCAGGGGTCACTGAAGCTTTCTTT.

This chain links TRBV10-3 with TRBJ1-4; D is undetermined. The CDR3 contains 13 residues. V was trimmed by 0 bases and J by 7 bases, leaving 6 bases between them. Germline CDR1 reads ENHRY; CDR2 reads SYGVKD. CDR3: CAISESRPEKLFF. Here the CDR3 DNA reads TGTGCCATCAGTGAGTCCAGGCCTGAAAAACTGTTTTTT.

V is TRBV7-3 and J is TRBJ2-1; 10 bases fit TRBD1. The germline V gene has CDR1 SGHTA and CDR2 FQGTGA. This CDR3 has 20 residues. V gave up 1 base and J gave up 10 bases; unmatched junction bases: 22. The CDR3 bases are TGTGCCAGCAGCTTAAAGGGTGGGGACAGGGGTAAATTTAGTGGCCGGGAGCAGTTCTTC. This gives the protein CASSLKGGDRGKFSGREQFF. Complete variable domain (other parts from reference TRBV7-3 and TRBJ2-1): GAGVSQTPSNKVTEKGKYVELRCDPISGHTALYWYRQSLGQGPEFLIYFQGTGAADDSGLPNDRFFAVRPEGSVSTLKIQRTERGDSAVYLCASSLKGGDRGKFSGREQFFGPGTRLTVL.

The gene calls are TRBV28 and TRBJ2-5; TRBD1 aligns across 9 bases. CDR1 and CDR2 (germline): MDHEN, SYDVKM. CDR3 length equals 16 residues. V lost 4 bases, J lost 5 bases, and 11 bases stayed unmatched. Written as DNA, the CDR3 is TGTGCCAGCAGTTCACCATCCGGGACAGGGAGCGAGACCCAGTACTTC. Its translation is CASSSPSGTGSETQYF.

The gene calls are TRBV5-6 and TRBJ2-7, with D perhaps TRBD1 (6 bases). From germline, CDR1 is SGHDT and CDR2 YYEEEE. The CDR3 sequence is 13 residues long. The germline V and J ends were trimmed by 1 base and 7 bases, with 12 bases remaining between them. CDR3 amino acids: CASSLYRASEQYF. CDR3 sequence (DNA): TGTGCCAGCAGCTTGTACAGGGCGTCTGAGCAGTACTTC.

This chain joins TRBV4-3 and TRBJ1-3, with D perhaps TRBD1 (6 bases). The CDR3 totals 16 residues. Trimming took off 0 bases at V and 0 bases at J, with 9 bases between the two ends. The V gene's germline CDR1 is LGHNA and CDR2 YSLEER. CDR3 nucleotide sequence: TGCGCCAGCAGCCAAGACAGGGGCACCTCTGGAAACACCATATATTTT. It translates to CASSQDRGTSGNTIYF.

The gene calls are TRBV7-2 and TRBJ2-2; 8 bases fit TRBD1. CDR1 is SGHTA, CDR2 FQGNSA, per germline. The CDR3 covers 15 residues. The V and J ends lost 5 bases and 7 bases, in that order; junction bases with no gene match: 9. The CDR3 reads CASSTRTGRDGELFF. CDR3 sequence (DNA): TGTGCCAGCAGCACCCGGACAGGGCGGGACGGGGAGCTGTTTTTT.

The chain couples TRBV7-2 to TRBJ1-1; TRBD1 might be the D (6 bases). V was trimmed by 5 bases and J by 2 bases, leaving 15 bases between them. CDR3 length: 15 residues. Germline CDR1 SGHTA, CDR2 FQGNSA. CDR3 sequence reads: CASSRMTGTNTEAFF. The CDR3 DNA follows: TGTGCCAGCAGCCGAATGACCGGGACAAACACTGAAGCTTTCTTT.

The V and J genes are TRBV30 and TRBJ1-5; TRBD1 matches 10 bases. Germline CDR1 and CDR2: GTSNPN and SVGIG (reference sequence). The CDR3 runs 15 residues. J gave up 2 bases and V 3 bases, and 4 bases lay outside the gene matches. CDR3 DNA sequence: TGTGCCTGGAGCAAGGGGACAGGGGGCAATCAGCCCCAGCATTTT. Residues: CAWSKGTGGNQPQHF.

The V and J genes are TRBV5-1 and TRBJ1-1; weak D call: TRBD1 (6 bases). The CDR3 runs 13 residues. V lost 4 bases to trimming and J lost 3 bases, with 10 bases between them. Per the germline V gene, CDR1 is SGHRS and CDR2 is YFSETQ. The CDR3: CASSTSGDTEAFF. DNA of the CDR3: TGCGCCAGCAGCACTTCAGGGGACACTGAAGCTTTCTTT.

This sequence joins TRBV30 and TRBJ2-5; 7 bases fit TRBD2. TRBJ2-7 explains the end of the DNA better; the J call may be wrong. The CDR3 sequence is 15 residues long. Germline V gives CDR1 GTSNPN, CDR2 SVGIG (reference sequence). CDR3: CAWRTSTGGAYEQYF. DNA of the CDR3: TGTGCCTGGAGGACCTCGACTGGGGGGGCCTACGAGCAGTACTTC.

This chain joins TRBV9 and TRBJ1-5, with 9 bases that match TRBD1. Germline V CDR1 and CDR2: SGDLS, YYNGEE. With V trimmed by 3 bases and J by 3 bases, 7 bases remained unmatched. This CDR3 has 16 residues. CDR3 coding DNA: TGTGCCAGCAGCGCGACCGGGACAGGGAACAATCAGCCCCAGCATTTT. Its protein is CASSATGTGNNQPQHF. Complete variable domain (other parts from reference TRBV9 and TRBJ1-5): DSGVTQTPKHLITATGQRVTLRCSPRSGDLSVYWYQQSLDQGLQFLIQYYNGEERAKGNILERFSAQQFPDLHSELNLSSLELGDSALYFCASSATGTGNNQPQHFGDGTRLSIL.

The chain couples TRBV5-1 to TRBJ2-1; 10 bases are a match to TRBD1. Germline V gene data show CDR1 as SGHRS and CDR2 as YFSETQ. The V segment lost 7 bases and the J segment 5 bases; nucleotides outside the gene matches: 0. This CDR3 is 12 amino acids long. In DNA form, the CDR3 reads TGCGCCAGCGGGACAGGGGACAATGAGCAGTTCTTC. Protein sequence: CASGTGDNEQFF. The whole variable domain, remainder taken from reference TRBV5-1 and TRBJ2-1, is KAGVTQTPRYLIKTRGQQVTLSCSPISGHRSVSWYQQTPGQGLQFLFEYFSETQRNKGNFPGRFSGRQFSNSRSEMNVSTLELGDSALYLCASGTGDNEQFFGPGTRLTVL.